Sequencing of this TCR beta chain was carried out in a study of shared clonotypes between healthy human individuals (dated by TCRdb to between 2020 and 2021). Regarding the complete study: A few men and two women, aged 18 to 49 years, made up the cohort. Libraries were prepared and TCR repertoires were sequenced by different laboratories using diverse techniques, in order to increase sequencing depth and limit assay-specific biases. For each donor, CD4 naive and CD4 memory were each run on three plates, CD8 naive on two plates, and CD8 memory on one plate. Per donor, leukapheresis produced somewhere between about 0.94 and 9.5 billion PBMCs. The study deeply sequenced blood TCR repertoires of roughly five healthy adults to estimate repertoire size and the extent of clonotype sharing between individuals.

The donors were healthy, HIV-negative adults with no recently reported acute infections or vaccinations. Every donor was a Caucasian adult residing in Nashville, Tennessee, USA. CD4+ T cells were enriched through magnetic negative selection, after which naive cells were positively selected on CD45RA and the remaining negative fraction served as the memory subset. Blood was collected by leukapheresis, and PBMCs were isolated by Ficoll-Histopaque density gradient centrifugation and then cryopreserved in liquid nitrogen vapor phase. Analytical flow cytometry was used to check the purity and quantity of every magnetically sorted T cell population. Each sorted fraction had its genomic DNA isolated and then quantified by UV absorbance on a Nanodrop 2000c. For CDR1 and CDR2, the germline V gene lists MRHNA and SNTAGT. From its cysteine to its phenylalanine, the CDR3 spans 13 amino acids. The DNA shown is the 39-base CDR3, in frame from base 1. The V end gives up 5 bases and the J end 10 bases, leaving 8 bases in the junction not matched to a gene.

Using the deep immunoSEQ assay, multiplex PCR amplified TCR CDR3 regions from genomic DNA. Extracted genomic DNA from each cell subset was distributed evenly across all wells of several immunoSEQ 96-well plates, and each plate was treated as a replicate. For sorted subsets, 150 to 200 ng genomic DNA, equal to 30,000 to 35,000 T cell genomes, was loaded into each replicate PCR. Purified libraries were quantified with a Qubit 3.0 fluorometer, sized on a Bioanalyzer 2100, and re-quantified with the KAPA Library Quantification kit. Each immunoSEQ 96-well plate was sequenced on its own single-read 150-cycle Illumina NextSeq 550 flow cell. Per the source publication's procedure: Because the immunoSEQ output held only junctional sequences and lacked quality scores, the filtering could not match the filtering applied to full-length reads. Sequences were annotated with PyIR, a Python wrapper for IgBLAST v1.9, using IMGT germline references to assign V/J genes and CDR3. Reads with weak V/J assignments (E-value above 1e-6), missing CDR3, stop codons, out-of-frame junctions, or ambiguous translated residues were removed. V3J clonotypes were defined by identical inferred V gene, J gene, and CDR3 amino acid sequence. Percentage overlap between repertoires was computed as shared unique clonotypes divided by the size of the smaller repertoire. RTK rarefaction, the Chao1 estimator, and Recon v2.1 estimates of unobserved clonotypes were used to assess repertoire richness. OLGA was used to compute generation probabilities for all TCRbeta clonotypes that the gDNA method yielded from four donors. Held by TCRdb, this immuneACCESS table contains in-frame sequences only and omits some clones. Under half of the omission traces to an unresolved V gene where checked; the cause of the rest is unknown. Clone size and V and J calls were adopted from that table, with D and trimming inferred from the DNA. In this sample the table shows 300,000 to 400,000 clones, less than 75% of which occur a single time. The ten largest clones take up 8% to 13% of the sample.

What the study reported, not specific to this receptor: Sampling was restricted to blood, and TCR repertoires in tissue are likely to differ from TCR repertoires in blood. Based on pairwise subsampling, the degree of clonotype sharing among donors was expected to be affected by sequencing depth. Higher generation probabilities were observed for clonotypes shared by all four sorted-subset donors than for non-shared clonotypes. Incomplete sequencing was indicated by rarefaction of sorted-subset datasets, despite the large sequencing depth. About 5% of naive CD4, 3.5% of naive CD8, about 2.5% of memory CD4, and over 0.35% of memory CD8 clonotypes were shared across a few donors. Naive subsets generally had larger estimated clonotype richness than memory subsets did. The genetic and exposure-history diversity represented was limited by the small number of donors.

As for this clone: Its recognized antigen is unknown. Base qualities are not provided; no much larger clone lies one nucleotide away.

The chain joins TRBV6-4 to TRBJ2-1; TRBD1 lines up with 7 middle nucleotides. The receptor's source is a man aged 25-45 years in good health. Sequenced input: memory CD4+ T cells sorted from blood. According to the study, the label for this sample's cell subset or site signals: CD45RA-negative fraction. Read as DNA, the sequence is TGTGCCAGCAGTCAAGAACACAGGGGCGAGCAGTTCTTC. Its protein reads: CASSQEHRGEQFF.